This record looks at one TCR beta chain sequence and its context. What it binds is not known. These data are taken from a study of vaccination and CD4 T cells after COVID-19. Background on the study: Post-vaccine specimens were obtained a median roughly 70 days after dose two (range 14 to 241). Findings and limits, study-wide: A median of 86.3% of reactive clones, in convalescent patients, became evident only post-vaccination.

Trimming at V came to 1 base and at J to 6 bases, leaving 0 bases not matched to a gene. This CDR3 comprises 14 residues. Treatment meaning: approximately 11-day PBMC culture with coronavirus spike peptide pools or control peptides (ViraFEST assay). On days 3 and 7, half the medium was swapped for fresh IL-2-containing medium. Cultured CD4+ T cells had their DNA profiled by the Oncomine TCR Beta short-read assay. TCRdb re-derived calls from the PCR reads in MiXCR, one entry per CDR3 protein. The table has approximately 16,000 distinct CDR3 sequences, 20% to 25% seen once. The sample consisted of CD4+ T cells from blood, cultured in vitro, taken before SARS-CoV-2 vaccination. The V gene is TRBV12-3 or TRBV12-4, the J gene TRBJ2-1, with 10 bases matching TRBD2. This TCR was recovered from a human donor who received a COVID-19 vaccine. The CDR3 region has the DNA TGTGCCAGCAGTTTAGAGCGGGGGGGCAATGAGCAGTTCTTC. Protein sequence: CASSLERGGNEQFF.